This T cell receptor beta chain originates from a study of blood T cell repertoires in COVID-19. Study background: Samples representing acute and convalescent COVID-19 were sourced from the United States, Italy and Spain. PBMCs, B-cell-depleted T cells, or T cells provided the cDNA or gDNA that made up the material.

In the authors' workflow: Researchers report that nucleated cell counts were estimated from reference gene primer amplification. Repertoires were generated with immunoSEQ multiplex PCR, while TCRdb's copy carries only in-frame clones and drops some. The V and J calls and clone size are taken from that table; D and trimming were inferred from the DNA. The table has about 80,000 clones, over 75% seen once. The CDR3 contains 17 residues. Germline CDR1 reads SSHAT; CDR2 reads FNYEAQ (reference sequence). The V and J ends lost 3 bases and 0 bases respectively, with 16 bases between them. This clone was found once.

The receptor was derived from a man aged 65 to 85 with active or convalescent COVID-19. Sequencing used peripheral blood. The chain couples TRBV7-7 to TRBJ2-3, with TRBD1 as a possible D gene (6 bases). CDR3 in amino acids: CASSLGSGQTSTDTQYF. DNA for the CDR3: TGTGCCAGCAGCTTGGGGTCAGGACAGACGAGCACAGATACGCAGTATTTT.